This T cell receptor (beta chain) is drawn from a study of blood T cells in healthy people across ages. Next came a second PCR, run for roughly 6 to 11 cycles, which used a sample-barcoded 5' primer along with a J-beta primer mix. TCRdb analysed the 5' RACE reads with MiXCR anew, one entry per CDR3 protein. The sample lists hundreds of thousands of distinct CDR3 sequences, about 44% occurring once. This CDR3 spans 16 amino acids. Germline lookup yields CDR1 SGDLS and CDR2 YYNGEE. J was trimmed by 6 bases and V by 0 bases; bases with no gene match: 9. This chain links TRBV9 with TRBJ2-3, with 8 positions matching TRBD2. Input material: blood. The clonotype was recovered from a young man in good health. The CDR3: CASSVVGAGARDTQYF. The CDR3 DNA reads TGTGCCAGCAGCGTAGTCGGAGCGGGGGCCAGGGATACGCAGTATTTT.